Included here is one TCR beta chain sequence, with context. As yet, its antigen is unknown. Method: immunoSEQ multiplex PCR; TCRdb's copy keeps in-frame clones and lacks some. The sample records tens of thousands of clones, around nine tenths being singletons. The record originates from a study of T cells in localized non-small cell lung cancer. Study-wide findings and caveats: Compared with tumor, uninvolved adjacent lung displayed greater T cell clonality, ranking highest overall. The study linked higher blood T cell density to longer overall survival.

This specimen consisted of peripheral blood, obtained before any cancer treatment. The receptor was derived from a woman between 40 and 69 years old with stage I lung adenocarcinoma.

For the CDR3, the DNA is TGTGCCAGCAGTCCGGACAGGGGGCCGTCCGGGTACGAGCAGTACTTC. It encodes CASSPDRGPSGYEQYF. J is TRBJ2-7 and V is TRBV2; 11 bases are shared with TRBD1. CDR3 length equals 16 residues. J gave up 4 bases and V 5 bases, and 10 bases lay outside the gene matches. CDR1 and CDR2 (germline): SNHLY, FYNNEI. Supplemented by reference TRBV2 and TRBJ2-7, the full variable domain reads EPEVTQTPSHQVTQMGQEVILRCVPISNHLYFYWYRQILGQKVEFLVSFYNNEISEKSEIFDDQFSVERPDGSNFTLKIRSTKLEDSAMYFCASSPDRGPSGYEQYFGPGTRLTVT.